The 16 T cell receptor beta chains below all came from one sample that was sequenced in a study of cytomegalovirus exposure and HLA in healthy donors. The PCR ran on 60 Vbeta and 13 Jbeta primers. Assay used: immunoSEQ multiplex PCR; TCRdb lists only in-frame clones, some missing. The sample yields under 45,000 clones, approximately 80% seen once. The sequencing input was PBMCs. The receptors come from a man aged 25 to 45 in good health and CMV-seronegative.

This chain joins TRBV28 and TRBJ2-7; 7 bases map to TRBD1. Trimming at V came to 4 bases and at J to 2 bases, leaving 20 bases not matched to a gene. CDR1 MDHEN and CDR2 SYDVKM come from the germline V gene. The CDR3 consists of 19 residues. The CDR3 protein is CASSSLRGTENLQAYEQYF. The CDR3 DNA reads TGTGCCAGCAGTTCCCTCCGTGGGACAGAAAATCTGCAAGCCTACGAGCAGTACTTC.

This clone occurred once. V gene TRBV10-3 combines with J gene TRBJ2-2; 8 positions match TRBD2. Unmatched junction bases numbered 10, after V lost 0 bases and J lost 4 bases. The CDR3 sequence is 18 residues long. CDR1 ENHRY and CDR2 SYGVKD come from the germline V gene. This CDR3 reads CAISESMSGSSGTGELFF. The DNA of the CDR3 is TGTGCCATCAGTGAGTCGATGAGCGGGAGTTCTGGCACCGGGGAGCTGTTTTTT.

The CDR3 loop is CASSVNTGMNEKLFF. The CDR3 region has the DNA TGTGCCAGCAGCGTAAATACAGGGATGAATGAAAAACTGTTTTTT. The chain joins TRBV9 to TRBJ1-4; the D gene is possibly TRBD1 (6 bases). V was clipped by 1 base and J by 5 bases, with 12 bases between them. CDR3 length: 15 amino acids. CDR1 is SGDLS, CDR2 YYNGEE, per germline.

This chain joins TRBV6-6 and TRBJ1-3; no reliable D call. Trimming removed 2 bases from V and 0 bases from J, with 11 bases in between. The CDR3 loop spans 16 amino acids. CDR1 and CDR2 (germline): MNHNY, SVGAGI (reference sequence). The CDR3 coding sequence is TGTGCCAGCAGTTACCCGGGATCTTCCTCTGGAAACACCATATATTTT. Its protein is CASSYPGSSSGNTIYF.

The J gene is TRBJ2-3, the V gene TRBV9; no clear D gene. Trimming cost V 1 base and J 3 bases, with 15 bases left between them. This CDR3 is 16 amino acids long. Germline CDR1 SGDLS, CDR2 YYNGEE. The CDR3 loop reads CASSVSSLGRTDTQYF. The CDR3 region has the DNA TGTGCCAGCAGCGTAAGTAGTTTGGGCAGAACAGATACGCAGTATTTT.

V and J are TRBV4-2 and TRBJ2-5; 7 bases map to TRBD1. TRBJ2-7 explains the end of the DNA better; the J call may be wrong. The CDR3 spans 14 residues. Germline CDR1 and CDR2: LGHNA and YNFKEQ. This chain's CDR3 is CASSQGPAGGEQYF. The CDR3 region has the DNA TGTGCCAGCAGCCAAGGACCCGCAGGGGGCGAGCAGTACTTC.

This chain uses TRBV7-9 with TRBJ1-5, with D possibly TRBD1 on 5 matching bases. Germline lookup yields CDR1 SEHNR and CDR2 FQNEAQ (reference sequence). The CDR3 has 15 residues. Trimming left V 5 bases short and J 3 bases short, with 14 bases between. The CDR3 coding sequence is TGTGCCAGCAGCCAGTATACAGGTCACAATCAGCCCCAGCATTTT. Translation: CASSQYTGHNQPQHF.

The V call is TRBV6-1, the J call TRBJ1-1, with 7 bases identical to TRBD1. V lost 7 bases, J lost 3 bases, and 8 bases stayed unmatched. The CDR3 has 14 residues. CDR1 and CDR2 (germline): MNHNS, SASEGT. This chain's CDR3 is CASNEDRIDTEAFF. The CDR3 bases are TGTGCCAGCAATGAGGACAGGATTGACACTGAAGCTTTCTTT.

The chain has TRBV25-1 and TRBJ1-5; D remains unclear. Trimming removed 0 bases from V and 9 bases from J, with 6 bases in between. Per germline, CDR1 MGHDK and CDR2 SYGVNS. This CDR3 region has 12 residues. Here the CDR3 reads CASSEYTGPQHF. DNA for the CDR3: TGTGCCAGCAGTGAATATACGGGGCCCCAGCATTTT.

The CDR3 DNA follows: TGTGCCACCAGCAGAAGCGGGAGGTACAATGAGCAGTTCTTC. Translating gives CATSRSGRYNEQFF. The chain joins TRBV15 to TRBJ2-1, with 9 bases fitting TRBD2. The V gene end was trimmed by 2 bases and the J gene end by 4 bases; junction bases not matched to a gene: 0. The CDR3 sequence is 14 residues long. CDR1 and CDR2 from the germline V gene are LNHNV and YYDKDF (reference sequence).

The rearrangement joins TRBV29-1 to TRBJ2-2; D uncertain. This CDR3 contains 14 residues. Germline loops: CDR1 SQVTM, CDR2 ANQGSEA. Trimming cost V 7 bases and J 3 bases, with 15 bases left between them. In DNA form, the CDR3 reads TGCAGCGCCGAAGGCGGTCTGGACACCGGGGAGCTGTTTTTT. It yields the protein CSAEGGLDTGELFF.

V and J are TRBV7-9 and TRBJ2-2, with 9 positions matching TRBD2. This CDR3 comprises 16 residues. From germline, CDR1 is SEHNR and CDR2 FQNEAQ (reference sequence). Trimming cost V 6 bases and J 7 bases; bases outside gene matches: 12. The CDR3 loop is CASRSPGLASGGELFF. In DNA form, the CDR3 reads TGTGCCAGCAGATCACCGGGACTAGCTTCGGGCGGGGAGCTGTTTTTT.

This clone was detected once. The gene calls are TRBV4-3 and TRBJ2-1; TRBD2 matches 14 bases. Germline V gene sequence: CDR1 LGHNA, CDR2 YSLEER. This CDR3 region has 17 residues. Trimming cost V 2 bases and J 8 bases; bases outside gene matches: 8. The CDR3 sequence is CASSQRLAGGRMDEQFF. In DNA, the CDR3 is TGCGCCAGCAGCCAAAGACTAGCGGGAGGGCGAATGGATGAGCAGTTCTTC.

The rearrangement joins TRBV4-3 to TRBJ2-1; D may be TRBD1 (7 bases). Germline CDR1 LGHNA, CDR2 YSLEER. The CDR3 extends over 17 amino acids. V was cut by 0 bases and J by 4 bases, with 16 bases left in between. CDR3 nucleotides: TGCGCCAGCAGCCAAGAAGGTCGGGGGACAGTATACAATGAGCAGTTCTTC. This codes for CASSQEGRGTVYNEQFF.

This clone was counted a few times. The V gene is TRBV15, the J gene TRBJ1-6; 10 bases map to TRBD1. Losses at the gene ends were 2 bases for V and 7 bases for J; bases not matched to a gene: 2. Looked up from germline, CDR1 is LNHNV and CDR2 is YYDKDF (reference sequence). This CDR3 is built from 15 residues. The CDR3 nucleotides are TGTGCCACCAGCAGACTGGGACAGGGGAATTCACCCCTCCACTTT. It is translated as CATSRLGQGNSPLHF.

The rearrangement links TRBV28 to TRBJ2-5; 7 bases match TRBD1. J lost 1 base, V lost 6 bases, and 20 bases had no gene match. Germline CDR1 reads MDHEN; CDR2 reads SYDVKM. This CDR3 comprises 19 residues. CDR3 region: CASSLFGPSTTGPQETQYF. For the CDR3, the DNA is TGTGCCAGCAGCCTTTTTGGCCCTTCGACGACAGGGCCCCAAGAGACCCAGTACTTC.